The entry below gives a single T cell receptor (beta chain) sequence along with its context. Its cognate antigen has yet to be identified. No much larger clone exists at a distance of one base, and base qualities are not known. Using the deep immunoSEQ assay, TCR CDR3 regions were amplified from genomic DNA by multiplex PCR. Extracted genomic DNA from each cell subset was spread evenly across all wells of several immunoSEQ 96-well plates, with each plate serving as a replicate. Each replicate PCR for sorted subsets received 200 ng genomic DNA, equal to 30,000 or so T cell genomes. The purified libraries were quantified using a Qubit 3.0 fluorometer, sized with a Bioanalyzer 2100, and then quantified again using the KAPA Library Quantification kit. Each immunoSEQ 96-well plate was sequenced on its own single-read 150-cycle Illumina NextSeq 550 flow cell. As for the authors' bioinformatics: The immunoSEQ output contained only junctional sequences without quality scores, so filtering could not match that applied to full-length reads. To assign V/J genes and CDR3, sequences were annotated against IMGT germline references using PyIR, a Python wrapper for IgBLAST v1.9. Reads were removed for weak V/J assignments (E-value above 1e-6), missing CDR3, stop codons, out-of-frame junctions, or ambiguous translated residues. V3J clonotypes were defined by identical inferred V gene, J gene, and CDR3 amino acid sequence. To compute the percentage overlap between repertoires, the number of shared unique clonotypes was divided by the size of the smaller repertoire. Three approaches were used to assess repertoire richness: RTK rarefaction, the Chao1 estimator, and Recon v2.1 estimates of unobserved clonotypes. Generation probabilities were computed with OLGA for all TCRbeta clonotypes obtained by the gDNA method from several donors. TCRdb limited this immuneACCESS table to in-frame rearrangements with V and J called. A share of clones is missing; checked studies link under half to unresolved V genes, and the rest is unexplained. V, J and clone size were drawn from that table, and D and trimming were deduced from the DNA. The sample table contains some 1.5 million clones; only one count was recorded for approximately 98% of them. The top ten clones comprise about 0.42% of the sample.

These data come from a study of shared clonotypes between healthy human individuals (dated by TCRdb to 2018 to 2020). About the study as a whole: Two women and a few men aged 18 to 49 years were included in the cohort. For each donor, CD4 naive and CD4 memory were each run on three plates, CD8 naive on two plates, and CD8 memory on one plate. The study deeply sequenced blood TCR repertoires of five healthy adults to estimate repertoire size and the extent of clonotype sharing between individuals. Libraries were prepared and TCR repertoires were sequenced by different laboratories using diverse techniques, in order to increase sequencing depth and limit assay-specific biases. Leukapheresis yielded between about 0.94 and 8.9 billion PBMCs per donor.

Results and caveats for the whole study, not just this receptor: The small number of donors limited the genetic and exposure-history diversity represented. Rarefaction of sorted-subset datasets indicated incomplete sequencing despite the large sequencing depth. Sharing across four donors was observed for about 4.8% of naive CD4, less than 4% of naive CD8, around 2.5% of memory CD4, and about 0.4% of memory CD8 clonotypes. Clonotypes shared by all four sorted-subset donors showed higher generation probabilities than non-shared clonotypes. Pairwise subsampling indicated that sequencing depth was expected to affect the degree of clonotype sharing among donors. Larger estimated clonotype richness was generally found for naive subsets than for memory subsets. Sampling was restricted to blood, and TCR repertoires in tissue are likely to differ from TCR repertoires in blood.

The donors were healthy, HIV-negative adults who had no recently reported acute infections or vaccinations. Only Caucasian adults living in Nashville, Tennessee, USA were represented among the donors. CD4+ T cells were enriched by magnetic negative selection; naive cells were then positively selected on CD45RA, and the negative fraction formed the memory subset. Blood was obtained by leukapheresis, after which PBMCs were separated by Ficoll-Histopaque density gradient centrifugation and cryopreserved in liquid nitrogen vapor phase. Purity and quantity of every magnetically sorted T cell population were checked by analytical flow cytometry. Genomic DNA was isolated from each sorted fraction and quantified by UV absorbance on a Nanodrop 2000c. Sequencing was performed on naive CD4+ T cells sorted from blood. The cell subset or site label on this specimen signifies: CD45RA+ positively selected. This receptor was taken from a man in his thirties or forties in good health.

This receptor has the CDR3 CASSWDRGGSYEQYF. The DNA sequence follows: TGTGCCAGCAGCTGGGACAGGGGTGGATCCTACGAGCAGTACTTC. The receptor chain draws on TRBV7-2 and TRBJ2-7, and TRBD1 matches 10 of the central bases. Trimming accounts for 4 bases at V and 1 base at J, while the number of junction bases matched to no gene is 4. From the cysteine up to the phenylalanine, the CDR3 has a length of 15 residues. Only the CDR3 DNA is retained, 45 bases long and in frame from the first base. CDR1 SGHTA and CDR2 FQGNSA are derived from the germline V gene.